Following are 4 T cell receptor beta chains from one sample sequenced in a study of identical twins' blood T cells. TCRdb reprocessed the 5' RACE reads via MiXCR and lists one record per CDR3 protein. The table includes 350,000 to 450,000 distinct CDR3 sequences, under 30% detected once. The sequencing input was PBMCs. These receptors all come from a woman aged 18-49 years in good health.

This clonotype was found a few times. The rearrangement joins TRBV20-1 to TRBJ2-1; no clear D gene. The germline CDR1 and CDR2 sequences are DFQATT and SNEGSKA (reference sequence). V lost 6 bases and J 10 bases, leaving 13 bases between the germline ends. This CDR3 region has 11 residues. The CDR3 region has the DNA TGCAGTGCCACACCGGCGAAGGAGCAGTTCTTC. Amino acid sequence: CSATPAKEQFF.

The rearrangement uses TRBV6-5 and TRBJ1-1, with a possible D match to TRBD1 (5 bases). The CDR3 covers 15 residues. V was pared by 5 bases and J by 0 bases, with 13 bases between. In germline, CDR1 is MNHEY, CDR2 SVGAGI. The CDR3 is CASSRPGNLNTEAFF. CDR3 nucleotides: TGTGCCAGCAGTCGTCCAGGGAACCTGAACACTGAAGCTTTCTTT.

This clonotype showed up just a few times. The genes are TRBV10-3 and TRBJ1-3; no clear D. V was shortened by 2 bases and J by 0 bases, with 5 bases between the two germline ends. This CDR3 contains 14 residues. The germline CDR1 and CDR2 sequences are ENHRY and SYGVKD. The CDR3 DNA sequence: TGTGCCATCAGTGAGCAGGACTCTGGAAACACCATATATTTT. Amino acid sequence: CAISEQDSGNTIYF.

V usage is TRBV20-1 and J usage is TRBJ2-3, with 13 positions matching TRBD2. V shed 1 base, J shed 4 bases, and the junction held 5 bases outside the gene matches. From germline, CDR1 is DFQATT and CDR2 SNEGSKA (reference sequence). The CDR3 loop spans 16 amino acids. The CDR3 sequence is CSARVTSGRGADTQYF. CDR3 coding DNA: TGCAGTGCTAGAGTTACTAGCGGGAGGGGAGCAGATACGCAGTATTTT.